The present T cell receptor (beta chain) was sequenced within a study of regulatory T cells in long-lasting Graves disease. Described time point: newly diagnosed GD, antithyroid drugs for less than 3 months. The authors made the TCR library using RNA they extracted from PBMCs. An endocrinology department in Xi'an, China, supplied the patients. The V gene lost 4 bases and the J gene lost 4 bases, with 13 bases spanning the gap. Per the germline V gene, CDR1 is SEHNR and CDR2 is FQNEAQ (reference sequence). The CDR3 has 14 amino acids. TCR beta libraries were built with iRepertoire HTBI primers and Arm-PCR of CDR3 regions. TCRdb reprocessed the multiplex PCR reads with MiXCR, giving one entry per CDR3 protein. The repertoire consists of approximately 440,000 distinct CDR3 sequences, with under 20% occurring once and the leading ten covering more than 10%. The same sample was also used in a study of T cells in Graves' hyperthyroidism and ophthalmopathy. This second study notes: Orbital computed tomography and thyroid ultrasound, together with serum TRAb and thyroxine and clinical symptoms, were used for diagnoses. First-round RT-PCR of the TCR CDR3 relied on the HTBI primer set. Most clonotypes expanded in the thyroid (above 0.001) were also present in blood.

This chain links TRBV7-9 with TRBJ2-5; TRBD2 might be the D (6 bases). The sequenced sample was peripheral blood mononuclear cells (PBMCs), obtained at new diagnosis, from a patient treated with antithyroid drugs. The source is a man aged 35 to 55 with Graves disease. The CDR3 sequence: CASSWDFLVETQYF. As DNA, the CDR3 is TGTGCCAGCAGCTGGGACTTTCTAGTAGAGACCCAGTACTTC.